This entry lists 6 T cell receptor beta chains sequenced from one sample in a study of T cell responses to AZD1222 COVID-19 vaccine. Sequenced by immunoSEQ multiplex PCR; TCRdb stores in-frame clones only, minus some. The sample consists of some 140,000 clones, more than 85% of them appearing once. The specimen comprised peripheral blood, sampled on day 0 of AZD1222 vaccination. Receptors were obtained from an adult in good health.

This rearrangement joins TRBV11-1 to TRBJ2-7; 14 bases align to TRBD2. The CDR3 has 16 amino acids. Per the germline V gene, CDR1 is SGHAT and CDR2 is FQDESV (reference sequence). The junction had 5 bases not matched to a gene; V was cut back by 5 bases and J by 2 bases. Here the CDR3 DNA reads TGTGCCAGCAGCGAACCGGGACTAGCGGGAGCCTACGAGCAGTACTTC. This gives the protein CASSEPGLAGAYEQYF.

The genes are TRBV14 and TRBJ2-1; 9 nucleotides align to TRBD2. This CDR3 region has 14 residues. Trimming cost V 4 bases and J 4 bases; bases outside gene matches: 2. Germline V lookup: CDR1 SGHDN, CDR2 FVKESK. CDR3 sequence: CASSPTSGYNEQFF. The CDR3 DNA sequence: TGTGCCAGCAGCCCAACTAGCGGGTACAATGAGCAGTTCTTC.

The CDR3 loop is CSVDDKREKLFF. The CDR3 region has the DNA TGCAGCGTCGATGACAAGAGGGAAAAACTGTTTTTT. This chain uses TRBV29-1 with TRBJ1-4; D gene ambiguous. This CDR3 has 12 amino acids. Trimming left V 6 bases short and J 8 bases short, with 13 bases between. The germline CDR1 and CDR2 sequences are SQVTM and ANQGSEA.

This rearrangement joins TRBV9 to TRBJ1-2; D is unclear. V gave up 0 bases and J gave up 0 bases, with 9 bases separating them. CDR1 SGDLS and CDR2 YYNGEE come from the germline V gene. The CDR3 contains 15 residues. CDR3 nucleotides: TGTGCCAGCAGCGTAGCTGGCTCGGCTAACTATGGCTACACCTTC. It codes for CASSVAGSANYGYTF.

This chain links TRBV9 with TRBJ1-1; 9 bases match TRBD1. The trim removed 3 bases at V and 4 bases at J, leaving 4 bases unmatched. There are 14 residues in the CDR3. CDR1 SGDLS and CDR2 YYNGEE come from the germline V gene. The CDR3, as DNA: TGTGCCAGCAGCGGACAGGGGGGAAGCACTGAAGCTTTCTTT. It specifies CASSGQGGSTEAFF.

This clone is medium-sized (0.01 to 0.1%) by share. V is TRBV27 and J is TRBJ2-3, with no clear D. The CDR3 sequence is 14 residues long. V was cut by 3 bases and J by 1 base, with 8 bases left in between. Looked up from germline, CDR1 is MNHEY and CDR2 is SMNVEV (reference sequence). CDR3 protein: CASSLKLGTDTQYF. In DNA form, the CDR3 reads TGTGCCAGCAGTTTGAAGCTAGGCACAGATACGCAGTATTTT.